The TCR beta chain under discussion was sequenced for a study of shared clonotypes between healthy human individuals. This CDR3 contains 11 residues. Germline loops: CDR1 SGHAT, CDR2 FQNNGV. V lost 4 bases, J lost 10 bases, and 8 bases lay in between. The authors ran the assay at deep level. Replicate sorted-subset PCRs were loaded with approximately 190 ng DNA, roughly 33,000 T cell genomes. The repertoire was sequenced with immunoSEQ multiplex PCR; TCRdb's copy has only in-frame clones and lacks some. The sample lists approximately 840,000 clones; 96% were seen once. Positive CCR7 selection of CD45RO-negative cells yielded the naive CD8 cells, and terminally differentiated effector memory CD45RA+ cells were excluded.

The source of this sequence is a man younger than 45 in good health. Sequencing input: naive CD8+ T cells sorted from blood. The rearrangement uses TRBV11-2 and TRBJ2-1; D is possibly TRBD2 (5 bases). This CDR3 is CASSSQREQFF. The CDR3 DNA sequence: TGTGCCAGCAGCTCACAGCGGGAGCAGTTCTTC.